These T cell receptor beta chains were read from a single sample in a study of cytomegalovirus exposure and HLA in healthy donors. TCRdb's copy holds only in-frame clones and misses some; the assay was immunoSEQ multiplex PCR. Here the sample spans over 150,000 clones, approximately 84% being singletons. What was sequenced was PBMCs. These receptors originate from a girl under three years old in good health and CMV-seronegative. CDR3s include the opening cysteine and the closing phenylalanine or tryptophan. D genes are given only for firm matches. Size is omitted from some rows. Given values are once, few, many or a class for expanded clones.

CDR3: CASGQRHPPNTEAFF
DNA: TGTGCCAGCGGACAAAGACACCCGCCGAACACTGAAGCTTTCTTT
V: TRBV2
D: .
size: .
J: TRBJ1-1
length: 15

CDR3: CASSERGTDTQYF
DNA: TGTGCCAGCAGTGAAAGGGGTACAGATACGCAGTATTTT
V: TRBV2
D: .
size: .
J: TRBJ2-3
length: 13

CDR3: CASSPSRADGYTF
DNA: TGTGCCAGCAGCCCTTCCAGGGCAGATGGCTACACCTTC
V: TRBV5-4
D: .
size: .
J: TRBJ1-2
length: 13

CDR3: CASSVTSGSYNEQFF
DNA: TGTGCCAGCAGCGTCACTAGCGGCTCCTACAATGAGCAGTTCTTC
V: TRBV9
D: TRBD2
size: .
J: TRBJ2-1
length: 15

CDR3: CASGLTGWTDTQYF
DNA: TGTGCTAGTGGTTTGACAGGTTGGACAGATACGCAGTATTTT
V: TRBV12-5
D: .
size: once
J: TRBJ2-3
length: 14

CDR3: CASSYSFTGGETQYF
DNA: TGTGCCAGCAGTTACTCCTTCACGGGCGGGGAGACCCAGTACTTC
V: TRBV6-5
D: .
size: .
J: TRBJ2-5
length: 15

CDR3: CASSPAWDTQYF
DNA: TGTGCCAGCAGCCCCGCGTGGGATACGCAGTATTTT
V: TRBV7-2
D: .
size: .
J: TRBJ2-3
length: 12

CDR3: CASSGLPQGGPYEQYF
DNA: TGTGCCAGCTCAGGACTTCCTCAGGGGGGTCCCTACGAGCAGTACTTC
V: TRBV18
D: .
size: .
J: TRBJ2-7
length: 16

CDR3: CASSKKVSPGRYMEQFF
DNA: TGTGCCAGCAGCAAAAAGGTCTCCCCTGGGAGGTACATGGAGCAGTTCTTC
V: TRBV21-1
D: .
size: .
J: TRBJ2-1
length: 17

CDR3: CGGKTGGLGTEAFF
DNA: TGTGGGGGAAAAACAGGGGGCTTGGGCACTGAAGCTTTCTTT
V: TRBV2
D: TRBD1
size: .
J: TRBJ1-1
length: 14

CDR3: CATSLTGGLDEQFF
DNA: TGTGCCACCAGCCTGACAGGGGGTTTAGATGAGCAGTTCTTC
V: TRBV15
D: TRBD1
size: .
J: TRBJ2-1
length: 14

CDR3: CASSGGGRVGRELFF
DNA: TGTGCCAGCAGTGGAGGCGGGAGGGTAGGACGGGAGCTGTTTTTT
V: TRBV2
D: TRBD2
size: .
J: TRBJ2-2
length: 15

CDR3: CASSGDSELEQYF
DNA: TGTGCCAGCAGTGGGGACAGTGAGTTGGAGCAGTACTTC
V: TRBV25-1
D: TRBD1
size: .
J: TRBJ2-7
length: 13

CDR3: CASSSWTSGIQETQYF
DNA: TGTGCCAGCAGCTCTTGGACTAGCGGGATCCAAGAGACCCAGTACTTC
V: TRBV11-1
D: TRBD2
size: .
J: TRBJ2-5
length: 16

CDR3: CASSLGTMGLAETYEQYF
DNA: TGTGCCAGCAGCTTAGGAACGATGGGGCTAGCGGAAACCTACGAGCAGTACTTC
V: TRBV11-2
D: TRBD2
size: .
J: TRBJ2-7
length: 18

CDR3: CASSPQQGRVEAFF
DNA: TGTGCCAGCTCACCACAACAGGGTCGGGTTGAAGCTTTCTTT
V: TRBV18
D: .
size: .
J: TRBJ1-1
length: 14

CDR3: CASSAGLVYNSPLHF
DNA: TGTGCCAGCAGTGCAGGGTTGGTTTATAATTCACCCCTCCACTTT
V: TRBV6-5
D: .
size: few
J: TRBJ1-6
length: 15

CDR3: CASSVEDRKHNEQFF
DNA: TGTGCCAGCAGTGTGGAGGATCGGAAACACAATGAGCAGTTCTTC
V: TRBV2
D: .
size: .
J: TRBJ2-1
length: 15

CDR3: CASSHARNTEAFF
DNA: TGCGCCAGCAGCCATGCGAGGAACACTGAAGCTTTCTTT
V: TRBV4-3
D: .
size: .
J: TRBJ1-1
length: 13

CDR3: CASSLDRGEQYF
DNA: TGTGCCAGCAGCTTGGACAGGGGCGAGCAGTACTTC
V: TRBV7-2
D: TRBD1
size: few
J: TRBJ2-7
length: 12

CDR3: CASSDGTSGPNTGELFF
DNA: TGTGCCAGCAGTGACGGGACTAGCGGGCCGAACACCGGGGAGCTGTTTTTT
V: TRBV6-4
D: TRBD2
size: .
J: TRBJ2-2
length: 17

CDR3: CASSQYLDSSYEQYF
DNA: TGCGCCAGCAGCCAATACCTGGACAGTTCCTACGAGCAGTACTTC
V: TRBV4-1
D: .
size: .
J: TRBJ2-7
length: 15

CDR3: CASSLEGTGAGYTF
DNA: TGTGCCAGCAGCTTAGAAGGGACAGGGGCTGGCTACACCTTC
V: TRBV11-2
D: TRBD1
size: .
J: TRBJ1-2
length: 14

CDR3: CASSVGQTSYEQYF
DNA: TGTGCCAGCAGCGTTGGTCAGACATCCTACGAGCAGTACTTC
V: TRBV9
D: .
size: .
J: TRBJ2-7
length: 14

CDR3: CASRSSGGASEQFF
DNA: TGTGCCAGCAGGTCTAGCGGGGGGGCCTCTGAGCAGTTCTTC
V: TRBV2
D: TRBD2
size: .
J: TRBJ2-1
length: 14

CDR3: CASSIAQNTGELFF
DNA: TGTGCCAGTAGTATAGCCCAGAACACCGGGGAGCTGTTTTTT
V: TRBV19
D: .
size: .
J: TRBJ2-2
length: 14